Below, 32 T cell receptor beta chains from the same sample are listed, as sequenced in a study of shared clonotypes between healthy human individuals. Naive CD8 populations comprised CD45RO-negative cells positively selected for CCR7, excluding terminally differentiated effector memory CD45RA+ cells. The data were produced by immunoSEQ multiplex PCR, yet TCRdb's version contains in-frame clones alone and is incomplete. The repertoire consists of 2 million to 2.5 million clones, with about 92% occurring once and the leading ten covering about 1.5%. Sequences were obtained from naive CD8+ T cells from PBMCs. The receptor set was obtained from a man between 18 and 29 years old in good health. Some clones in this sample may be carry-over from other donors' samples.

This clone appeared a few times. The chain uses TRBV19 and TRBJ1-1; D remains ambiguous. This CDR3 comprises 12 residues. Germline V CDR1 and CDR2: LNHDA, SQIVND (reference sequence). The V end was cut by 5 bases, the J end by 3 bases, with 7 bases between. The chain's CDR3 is CASSGLDTEAFF. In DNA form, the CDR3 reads TGTGCCAGTAGTGGCTTGGACACTGAAGCTTTCTTT. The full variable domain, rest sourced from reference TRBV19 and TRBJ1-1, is DGGITQSPKYLFRKEGQNVTLSCEQNLNHDAMYWYRQDPGQGLRLIYYSQIVNDFQKGDIAEGYSVSREKKESFPLTVTSAQKNPTAFYLCASSGLDTEAFFGQGTRLTVV.

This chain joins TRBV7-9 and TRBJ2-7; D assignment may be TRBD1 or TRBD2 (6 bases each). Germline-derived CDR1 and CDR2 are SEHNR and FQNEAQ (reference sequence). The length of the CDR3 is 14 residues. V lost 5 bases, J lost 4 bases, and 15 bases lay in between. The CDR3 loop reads CASSRIGGGYEQYF. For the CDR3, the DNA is TGTGCCAGCAGCAGGATCGGGGGCGGGTACGAGCAGTACTTC.

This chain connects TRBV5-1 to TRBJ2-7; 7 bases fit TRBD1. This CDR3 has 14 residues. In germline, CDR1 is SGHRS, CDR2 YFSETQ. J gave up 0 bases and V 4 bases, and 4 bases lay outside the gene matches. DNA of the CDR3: TGCGCCAGCAGCCAGACAGGGCTCTCCTACGAGCAGTACTTC. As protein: CASSQTGLSYEQYF.

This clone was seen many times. CDR3 protein: CASSEDRGFDEQYF. The DNA for the CDR3 is TGTGCCAGCAGCGAAGATCGGGGTTTCGACGAGCAGTACTTC. The chain joins TRBV7-8 to TRBJ2-7, with D possibly being TRBD2 (5 bases). V gave up 5 bases and J gave up 5 bases, with 16 bases separating them. This CDR3 comprises 14 residues. CDR1 is SGHVS and CDR2 is FQNEAQ in the germline V gene.

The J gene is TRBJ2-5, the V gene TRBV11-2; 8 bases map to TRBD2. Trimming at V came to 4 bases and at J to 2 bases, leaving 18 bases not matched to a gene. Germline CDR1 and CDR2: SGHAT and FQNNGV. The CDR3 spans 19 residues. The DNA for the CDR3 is TGTGCCAGCAGCTCTCGGTGGGTTAGCGGGAAGGGCATACAAGAGACCCAGTACTTC. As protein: CASSSRWVSGKGIQETQYF.

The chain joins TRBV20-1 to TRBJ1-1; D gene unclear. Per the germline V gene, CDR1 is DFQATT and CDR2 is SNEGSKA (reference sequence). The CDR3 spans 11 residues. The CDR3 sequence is CRYPPGTEAFF. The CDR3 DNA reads TGCAGGTACCCGCCTGGGACTGAAGCTTTCTTT.

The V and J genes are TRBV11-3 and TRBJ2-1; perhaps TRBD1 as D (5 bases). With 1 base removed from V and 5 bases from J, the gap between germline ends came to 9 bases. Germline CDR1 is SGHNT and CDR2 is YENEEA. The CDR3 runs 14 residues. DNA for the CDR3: TGTGCCAGCAGCTTAGGGGGCAGGGACAATGAGCAGTTCTTC. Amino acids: CASSLGGRDNEQFF.

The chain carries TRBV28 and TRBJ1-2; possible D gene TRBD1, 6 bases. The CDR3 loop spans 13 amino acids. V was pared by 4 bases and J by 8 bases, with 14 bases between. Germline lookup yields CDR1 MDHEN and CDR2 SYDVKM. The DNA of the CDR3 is TGTGCCAGCAGTTCCACAGGGCTTGTGGGCTACACCTTC. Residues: CASSSTGLVGYTF.

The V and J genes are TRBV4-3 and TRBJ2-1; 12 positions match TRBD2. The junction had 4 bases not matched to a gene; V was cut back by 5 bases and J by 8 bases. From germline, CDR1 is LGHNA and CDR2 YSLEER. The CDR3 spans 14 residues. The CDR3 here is CASSSGLAGYEQFF. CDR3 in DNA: TGCGCCAGCAGCTCCGGACTAGCGGGATATGAGCAGTTCTTC.

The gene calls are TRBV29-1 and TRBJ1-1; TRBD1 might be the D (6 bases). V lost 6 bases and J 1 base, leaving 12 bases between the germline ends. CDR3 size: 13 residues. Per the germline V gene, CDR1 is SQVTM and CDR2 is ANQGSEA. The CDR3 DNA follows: TGCAGCGTGTACAGGGATGCGAACACTGAAGCTTTCTTT. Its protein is CSVYRDANTEAFF.

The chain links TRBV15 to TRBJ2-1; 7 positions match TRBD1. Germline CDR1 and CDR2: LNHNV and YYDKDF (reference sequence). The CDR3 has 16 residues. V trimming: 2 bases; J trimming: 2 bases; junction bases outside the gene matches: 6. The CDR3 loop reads CATSRTDRDPYNEQFF. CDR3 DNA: TGTGCCACCAGCAGAACCGACAGGGACCCCTACAATGAGCAGTTCTTC.

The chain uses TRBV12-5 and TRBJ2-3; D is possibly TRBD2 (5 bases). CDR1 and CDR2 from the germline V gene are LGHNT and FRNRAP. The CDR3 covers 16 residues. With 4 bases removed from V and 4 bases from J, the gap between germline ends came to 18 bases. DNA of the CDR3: TGTGCTAGTGGTTCGGGTCCGGGATCCGGGGCAGATACGCAGTATTTT. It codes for CASGSGPGSGADTQYF. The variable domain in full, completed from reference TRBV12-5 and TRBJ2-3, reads DARVTQTPRHKVTEMGQEVTMRCQPILGHNTVFWYRQTMMQGLELLAYFRNRAPLDDSGMPKDRFSAEMPDATLATLKIQPSEPRDSAVYFCASGSGPGSGADTQYFGPGTRLTVL.

Written as DNA, the CDR3 is TGTGCCAGCAGCGTATCGGCCGAGTTGGTCCCGGGTGGCTATGGCTACACCTTC. This gives the protein CASSVSAELVPGGYGYTF. This chain uses TRBV9 with TRBJ1-2; D call uncertain. The CDR3 is 18 amino acids. Germline CDR1 SGDLS, CDR2 YYNGEE. The V end was cut by 1 base, the J end by 4 bases, with 23 bases between.

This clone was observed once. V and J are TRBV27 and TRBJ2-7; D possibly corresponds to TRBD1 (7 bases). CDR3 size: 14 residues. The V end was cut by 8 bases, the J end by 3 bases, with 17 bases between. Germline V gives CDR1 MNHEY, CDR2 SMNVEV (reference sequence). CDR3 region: CASGDSDRIYEQYF. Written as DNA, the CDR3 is TGTGCCAGCGGGGACTCGGACAGGATCTACGAGCAGTACTTC.

The CDR3, as DNA: TGTGCCAGCAGCTTAGGAAGTCTAGCGCTATCCTACGAGCAGTACTTC. Amino acids: CASSLGSLALSYEQYF. This chain connects TRBV7-9 to TRBJ2-7; D possibly corresponds to TRBD2 (6 bases). The CDR3 consists of 16 residues. V lost 1 base, J lost 1 base, and 14 bases lay in between. The germline gives CDR1 SEHNR, CDR2 FQNEAQ (reference sequence).

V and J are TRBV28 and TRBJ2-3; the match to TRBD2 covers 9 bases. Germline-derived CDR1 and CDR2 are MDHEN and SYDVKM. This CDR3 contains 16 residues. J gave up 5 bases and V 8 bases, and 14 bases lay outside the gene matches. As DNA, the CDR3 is TGTGCCAGCTCTGTAAGATCCCAGACTAGCGGAGATACGCAGTATTTT. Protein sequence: CASSVRSQTSGDTQYF.

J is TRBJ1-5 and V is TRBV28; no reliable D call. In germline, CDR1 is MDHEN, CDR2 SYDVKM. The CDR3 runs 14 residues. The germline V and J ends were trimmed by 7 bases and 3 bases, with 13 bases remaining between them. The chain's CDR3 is CASTLGGPNQPQHF. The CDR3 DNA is TGTGCCAGCACTCTGGGAGGTCCCAATCAGCCCCAGCATTTT. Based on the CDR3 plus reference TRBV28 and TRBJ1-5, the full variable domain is DVKVTQSSRYLVKRTGEKVFLECVQDMDHENMFWYRQDPGLGLRLIYFSYDVKMKEKGDIPEGYSVSREKKERFSLILESASTNQTSMYLCASTLGGPNQPQHFGDGTRLSIL.

CDR3 sequence (DNA): TGTGCCAGCAGCTGGGACGTTGCAAACACCGGGGAGCTGTTTTTT. Translated, it gives CASSWDVANTGELFF. The rearrangement links TRBV11-2 to TRBJ2-2, with D perhaps matching TRBD1 or TRBD2 (5 bases each). The germline CDR1 and CDR2 sequences are SGHAT and FQNNGV. V lost 4 bases to trimming and J lost 2 bases, with 11 bases between them. This CDR3 contains 15 residues.

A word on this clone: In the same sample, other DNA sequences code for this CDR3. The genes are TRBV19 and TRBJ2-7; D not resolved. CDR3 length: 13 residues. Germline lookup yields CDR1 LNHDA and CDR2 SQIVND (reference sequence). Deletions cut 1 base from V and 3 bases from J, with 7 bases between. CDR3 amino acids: CASSIGGSYEQYF. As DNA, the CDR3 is TGTGCCAGTAGTATAGGTGGAAGCTACGAGCAGTACTTC.

The CDR3 region has the DNA TGCGCCAGCAAGCCTAGCGGGATGGGTGAGCAGTTCTTC. Its translation is CASKPSGMGEQFF. V is TRBV10-2 and J is TRBJ2-1; 9 bases are a match to TRBD2. Germline assignment: CDR1 WSHSY and CDR2 SAAADI. Germline trimming cut 7 bases from V and 9 bases from J; bases unmatched to any gene: 7. The CDR3 has 13 residues.

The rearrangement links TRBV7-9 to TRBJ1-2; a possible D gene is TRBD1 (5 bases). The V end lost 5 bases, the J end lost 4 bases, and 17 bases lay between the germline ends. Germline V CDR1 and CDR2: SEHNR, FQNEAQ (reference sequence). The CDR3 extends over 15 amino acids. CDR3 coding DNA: TGTGCCAGCAGCGCCACATCGACAGCCTCCTATGGCTACACCTTC. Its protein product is CASSATSTASYGYTF.

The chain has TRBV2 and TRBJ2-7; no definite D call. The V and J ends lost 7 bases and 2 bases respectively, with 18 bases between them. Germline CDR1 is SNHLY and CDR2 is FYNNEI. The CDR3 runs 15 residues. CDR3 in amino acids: CASTEPAGYTYEQYF. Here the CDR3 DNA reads TGTGCCAGCACCGAACCCGCCGGGTATACCTACGAGCAGTACTTC.

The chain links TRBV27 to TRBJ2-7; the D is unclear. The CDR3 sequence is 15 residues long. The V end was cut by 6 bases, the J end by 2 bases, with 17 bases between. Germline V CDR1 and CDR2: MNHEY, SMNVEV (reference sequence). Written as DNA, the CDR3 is TGTGCCAGCAGAAATGTCTACAACCCAGCCTACGAGCAGTACTTC. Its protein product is CASRNVYNPAYEQYF.

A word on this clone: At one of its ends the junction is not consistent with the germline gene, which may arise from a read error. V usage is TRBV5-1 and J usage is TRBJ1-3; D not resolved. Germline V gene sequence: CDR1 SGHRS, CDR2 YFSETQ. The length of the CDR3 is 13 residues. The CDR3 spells CASSLDPLSATVF. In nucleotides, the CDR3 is TGCGCCAGCAGCTTGGATCCTCTATCGGCCACCGTCTTT.

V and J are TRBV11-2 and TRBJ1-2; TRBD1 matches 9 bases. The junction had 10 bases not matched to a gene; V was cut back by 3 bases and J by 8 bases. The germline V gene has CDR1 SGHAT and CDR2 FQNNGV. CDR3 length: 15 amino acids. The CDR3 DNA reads TGTGCCAGCAGCTTCACAGGGGGCGCAGCGAGAGGCTACACCTTC. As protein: CASSFTGGAARGYTF.

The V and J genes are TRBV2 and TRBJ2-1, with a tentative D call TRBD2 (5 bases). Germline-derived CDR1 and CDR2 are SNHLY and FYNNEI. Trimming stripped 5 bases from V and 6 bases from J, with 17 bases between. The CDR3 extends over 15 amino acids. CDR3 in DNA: TGTGCCAGCAGTACCCTCGCGGGCCCCCTCAATGAGCAGTTCTTC. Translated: CASSTLAGPLNEQFF.

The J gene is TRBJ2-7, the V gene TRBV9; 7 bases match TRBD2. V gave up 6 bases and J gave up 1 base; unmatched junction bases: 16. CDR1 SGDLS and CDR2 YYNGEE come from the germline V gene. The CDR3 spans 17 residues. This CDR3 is CASTPGLAALNSYEQYF. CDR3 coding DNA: TGTGCCAGCACCCCCGGGCTAGCGGCCCTGAATTCCTACGAGCAGTACTTC.

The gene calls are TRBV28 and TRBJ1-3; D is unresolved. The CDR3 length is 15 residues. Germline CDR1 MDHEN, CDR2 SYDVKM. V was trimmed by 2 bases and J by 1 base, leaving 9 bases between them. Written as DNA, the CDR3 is TGTGCCAGCAGTTTAGGATGGAATTCTGGAAACACCATATATTTT. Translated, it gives CASSLGWNSGNTIYF.

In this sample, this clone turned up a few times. This CDR3 is CASSQIGTSYEQYF. Here the CDR3 DNA reads TGTGCCAGCAGTCAGATAGGGACATCCTACGAGCAGTACTTC. This chain links TRBV6-6 with TRBJ2-7; weak D call: TRBD1 (6 bases). This CDR3 contains 14 residues. CDR1 and CDR2 from the germline V gene are MNHNY and SVGAGI (reference sequence). Trimming stripped 5 bases from V and 1 base from J, with 12 bases between.

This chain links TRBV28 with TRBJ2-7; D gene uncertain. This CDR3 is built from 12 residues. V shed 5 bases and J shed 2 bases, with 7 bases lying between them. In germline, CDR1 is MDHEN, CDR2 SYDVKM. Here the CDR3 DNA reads TGTGCCAGCAGTAACAGACCCTACGAGCAGTACTTC. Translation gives CASSNRPYEQYF.

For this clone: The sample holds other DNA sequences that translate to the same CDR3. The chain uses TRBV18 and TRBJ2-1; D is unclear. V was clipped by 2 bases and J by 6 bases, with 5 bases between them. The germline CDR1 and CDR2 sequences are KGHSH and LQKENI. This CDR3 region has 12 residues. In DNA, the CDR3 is TGTGCCAGCTCACCAGGTCTCAATGAGCAGTTCTTC. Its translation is CASSPGLNEQFF.

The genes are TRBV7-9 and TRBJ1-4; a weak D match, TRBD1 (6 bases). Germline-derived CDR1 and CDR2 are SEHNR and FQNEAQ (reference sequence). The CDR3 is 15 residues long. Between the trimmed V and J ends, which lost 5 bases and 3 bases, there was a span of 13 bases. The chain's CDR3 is CASSEIQGSNEKLFF. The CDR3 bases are TGTGCCAGCAGCGAAATACAGGGATCTAATGAAAAACTGTTTTTT.